What follows are 14 T cell receptor beta chains derived from one specimen sequenced in a study of blood T cell repertoires in COVID-19. Data came from immunoSEQ multiplex PCR; TCRdb stores just in-frame clones and leaves some out. The table includes under 500,000 clones, about 89% detected once. The specimen sequenced was peripheral blood. The origin of the receptors is a woman in her twenties or thirties with acute or convalescent COVID-19.

The chain is built from TRBV19 and TRBJ2-2; 8 bases are a match to TRBD2. CDR1 LNHDA and CDR2 SQIVND come from the germline V gene (reference sequence). The CDR3 is 15 amino acids. Trimming removed 4 bases from V and 1 base from J; junction bases left unmatched: 2. The CDR3 sequence is CASSTTSVNTGELFF. Written as DNA, the CDR3 is TGTGCCAGTAGTACGACTAGCGTGAACACCGGGGAGCTGTTTTTT.

The chain combines TRBV19 with TRBJ1-5; 8 nucleotides agree with TRBD1. Germline-derived CDR1 and CDR2 are LNHDA and SQIVND (reference sequence). This CDR3 has 12 residues. V lost 11 bases to trimming and J lost 2 bases; unmatched junction nucleotides: 2. CDR3 in amino acids: CAGQGGNQPQHF. The CDR3 DNA follows: TGTGCCGGACAGGGCGGCAATCAGCCCCAGCATTTT.

This chain uses TRBV4-1 with TRBJ2-7; 10 positions match TRBD1. There are 16 residues in the CDR3. V lost 1 base, J lost 2 bases, and 5 bases stayed unmatched. Germline V gene sequence: CDR1 MGHRA, CDR2 YSYEKL. The DNA for the CDR3 is TGCGCCAGCAGCCAAGCCGGGACAGGGGTCCCCTACGAGCAGTACTTC. This gives the protein CASSQAGTGVPYEQYF.

The chain links TRBV4-2 to TRBJ1-2; 9 nucleotides agree with TRBD1. CDR1 LGHNA and CDR2 YNFKEQ come from the germline V gene. This CDR3 has 13 amino acids. V lost 3 bases and J lost 6; bases outside the gene matches: 2. The CDR3 here is CASSQGTGNGYTF. The CDR3 bases are TGTGCCAGCAGCCAGGGGACAGGGAATGGCTACACCTTC.

The rearrangement uses TRBV28 and TRBJ2-7, with 12 bases identical to TRBD1. This CDR3 region has 16 residues. Trimming removed 6 bases from V and 7 bases from J; junction bases left unmatched: 13. Germline assignment: CDR1 MDHEN and CDR2 SYDVKM. CDR3 in DNA: TGTGCCAGCAGGCCCGTCCGGGACAGGGGGCGCGGTGAGCAGTACTTC. Translating it yields CASRPVRDRGRGEQYF.

The chain recombines TRBV28 with TRBJ1-4; TRBD1 might be the D (5 bases). This CDR3 spans 16 amino acids. Trimming took 2 bases from V and 8 from J, leaving 18 bases between them. CDR1 MDHEN and CDR2 SYDVKM come from the germline V gene. CDR3 nucleotides: TGTGCCAGCAGTTTAACCCGGGACCCGGAGGGAGAAAAACTGTTTTTT. This encodes CASSLTRDPEGEKLFF.

This sequence joins TRBV11-2 and TRBJ2-3; 7 bases align to TRBD2. The germline gives CDR1 SGHAT, CDR2 FQNNGV. V gave up 5 bases and J gave up 3 bases; unmatched junction bases: 5. This CDR3 has 14 residues. The CDR3 DNA sequence: TGTGCCAGCAGCAAGGGACTACCAACAGATACGCAGTATTTT. Translation gives CASSKGLPTDTQYF.

The chain couples TRBV5-5 to TRBJ1-2, with TRBD1 matching 9 bases. The CDR3 contains 18 residues. Losses at the gene ends were 0 bases for V and 8 bases for J; bases not matched to a gene: 17. Germline V CDR1 and CDR2: SGHKS, YYEKEE (reference sequence). CDR3 region: CASSLEQGAILLGSGYTF. As DNA, the CDR3 is TGTGCCAGCAGCTTGGAACAGGGGGCAATCCTCCTGGGGTCAGGCTACACCTTC.

The chain links TRBV19 to TRBJ2-1, with 7 bases lining up with TRBD2. Per the germline V gene, CDR1 is LNHDA and CDR2 is SQIVND (reference sequence). The ends lost 5 bases at V and 5 bases at J; junction bases unmatched: 6. The CDR3 loop spans 14 amino acids. The CDR3 here is CASSGLAENNEQFF. The DNA of the CDR3 is TGTGCCAGTAGTGGGCTAGCGGAAAACAATGAGCAGTTCTTC.

This clone was detected only a few times. This chain links TRBV6-5 with TRBJ2-7, with 11 positions matching TRBD1. The CDR3 has 14 residues. Germline-derived CDR1 and CDR2 are MNHEY and SVGAGI. Trimming cost V 4 bases and J 5 bases; bases outside gene matches: 4. The CDR3 coding sequence is TGTGCCAGCAGTTCCGGGACAGGGGGTAACGAGCAGTACTTC. It encodes CASSSGTGGNEQYF.

The V gene is TRBV6-2 or TRBV6-3, the J gene TRBJ1-4; no firm D call. This CDR3 has 13 residues. From germline, CDR1 is MNHEY and CDR2 SVGEGT. With 5 bases removed from V and 15 bases from J, the gap between germline ends came to 19 bases. The CDR3, as DNA: TGTGCCAGCAGTCGCCTCGGGGTTGTTCGGTTGTTTTTT. Residues: CASSRLGVVRLFF.

This chain uses TRBV6-5 with TRBJ2-3, with no clear D. CDR1 and CDR2 (germline): MNHEY, SVGAGI. The CDR3 spans 16 residues. Trimming left V 2 bases short and J 0 bases short, with 12 bases between. Written as DNA, the CDR3 is TGTGCCAGCAGTTACCCCCGGAGCCTAAGCACAGATACGCAGTATTTT. Amino acid sequence: CASSYPRSLSTDTQYF.

This clone was found once. V usage is TRBV11-1 and J usage is TRBJ1-2; 8 positions agree with TRBD1. The CDR3 contains 16 residues. J gave up 5 bases and V 4 bases, and 12 bases lay outside the gene matches. Germline V CDR1 and CDR2: SGHAT, FQDESV (reference sequence). CDR3 DNA: TGTGCCAGCAGCTCCGGATTACCGGGACAGGAGTATGGCTACACCTTC. Translating gives CASSSGLPGQEYGYTF. Looking up the rest from reference TRBV11-1 and TRBJ1-2 gives the full variable domain: EAEVAQSPRYKITEKSQAVAFWCDPISGHATLYWYRQILGQGPELLVQFQDESVVDDSQLPKDRFSAERLKGVDSTLKIQPAELGDSAMYLCASSSGLPGQEYGYTFGSGTRLTVV.

Details on this clone: Other DNA sequences in the sample encode the same CDR3. This chain uses TRBV7-3 with TRBJ2-1; D is perhaps TRBD1 (5 bases). The length of the CDR3 is 14 residues. The V and J ends lost 0 bases and 4 bases respectively, with 7 bases between them. Germline-derived CDR1 and CDR2 are SGHTA and FQGTGA. DNA for the CDR3: TGTGCCAGCAGCTTAACAGGGGCTTACAATGAGCAGTTCTTC. Residues: CASSLTGAYNEQFF.